Following are 8 T cell receptor beta chains from one sample sequenced in a study of metastatic and nonmetastatic thyroid tumors (dated by TCRdb to about 2020). None of the patients had been given any treatment before thyroid surgery. Library construction relied on PCR. The data were produced on an Illumina HiSeq 4000. Starting from the raw public reads, TCRdb applied fastp trimming at Q25, assembled clones with MiXCR and retained in-frame beta chains. This sample holds 20,000 or so clones; approximately 31% were observed only once. Roughly an eighth of the sample rests with the top ten. Sequencing was done on a sample of blood. The origin of the receptors is a female donor with papillary thyroid cancer or a benign thyroid nodule (not recorded which). Some clones in this sample may be carry-over from other donors' samples.

This clone was counted once. The chain recombines TRBV5-1 with TRBJ2-1; no clear D. The CDR3 contains 15 residues. Germline assignment: CDR1 SGHRS and CDR2 YFSETQ. Trimming took off 0 bases at V and 2 bases at J, with 9 bases between the two ends. CDR3 nucleotides: TGCGCCAGCAGCTTGGGGTCGGGCGCCTACAATGAGCAGTTCTTC. Residues: CASSLGSGAYNEQFF.

The gene calls are TRBV27 and TRBJ2-7; D is unclear. From germline, CDR1 is MNHEY and CDR2 SMNVEV (reference sequence). V dropped 4 bases and J dropped 4 bases, with 14 bases sitting between them. CDR3 length: 14 residues. CDR3 loop: CASSSARLGYEQYF. The CDR3 DNA is TGTGCCAGCAGTTCTGCGCGGCTGGGGTACGAGCAGTACTTC.

The chain employs TRBV5-1 and TRBJ2-7; possibly TRBD1 or TRBD2 for D (6 bases each). CDR1 is SGHRS and CDR2 is YFSETQ in the germline V gene. The ends were cut back, 3 bases at V and 2 bases at J, with 12 bases in the middle. This CDR3 region has 14 residues. The CDR3, as DNA: TGCGCCAGCAGCTCACAGGGAGGAACCTACGAGCAGTACTTC. Encoded protein: CASSSQGGTYEQYF.

This chain uses TRBV6-5 with TRBJ1-2; D unresolved. Per the germline V gene, CDR1 is MNHEY and CDR2 is SVGAGI. The CDR3 sequence is 13 residues long. With 1 base removed from V and 8 bases from J, the gap between germline ends came to 11 bases. The DNA of the CDR3 is TGTGCCAGCAGTTACTTGGACCTTCGCGGCTACACCTTC. The encoded protein is CASSYLDLRGYTF.

There are many counts of this clone. This chain joins TRBV11-2 and TRBJ2-3, with D possibly matching TRBD2 (6 bases). Trimming removed 3 bases at V and 0 bases at J, with 13 bases between. Germline V gives CDR1 SGHAT, CDR2 FQNNGV. CDR3 length: 16 amino acids. CDR3 loop: CASSLGGFTSTDTQYF. The CDR3 DNA reads TGTGCCAGCAGCTTGGGGGGTTTTACTAGCACAGATACGCAGTATTTT.

The chain recombines TRBV5-1 with TRBJ2-7, with D tentatively TRBD2 (6 bases). Looked up from germline, CDR1 is SGHRS and CDR2 is YFSETQ. The CDR3 length is 14 residues. V lost 1 base to trimming and J lost 3 bases, with 11 bases between them. CDR3: CASSLQEGVYEQYF. The CDR3 region has the DNA TGCGCCAGCAGCTTGCAGGAGGGAGTCTACGAGCAGTACTTC. Filled out from reference TRBV5-1 and TRBJ2-7, the complete variable domain reads KAGVTQTPRYLIKTRGQQVTLSCSPISGHRSVSWYQQTPGQGLQFLFEYFSETQRNKGNFPGRFSGRQFSNSRSEMNVSTLELGDSALYLCASSLQEGVYEQYFGPGTRLTVT.

V usage is TRBV11-2 and J usage is TRBJ2-7, with D possibly TRBD1 on 5 matching bases. The CDR3 covers 15 residues. The germline gives CDR1 SGHAT, CDR2 FQNNGV. Trimming removed 5 bases from V and 0 bases from J, with 14 bases in between. Written as DNA, the CDR3 is TGTGCCAGCAGCCTCCAGGGCGCTAGCTCCTACGAGCAGTACTTC. Translated, it gives CASSLQGASSYEQYF.

This clone was counted once. The chain recombines TRBV3-1 with TRBJ2-7; either TRBD1 or TRBD2 may fit D (7 bases each). Trimming left V 0 bases short and J 7 bases short, with 16 bases between. CDR3 length: 15 residues. Germline V gives CDR1 LGHDT, CDR2 YNNKEL (reference sequence). The CDR3 DNA reads as TGTGCCAGCAGCCAAGATCAGGGCAGGGGGGGTGAGCAGTACTTC. Translated, it gives CASSQDQGRGGEQYF.